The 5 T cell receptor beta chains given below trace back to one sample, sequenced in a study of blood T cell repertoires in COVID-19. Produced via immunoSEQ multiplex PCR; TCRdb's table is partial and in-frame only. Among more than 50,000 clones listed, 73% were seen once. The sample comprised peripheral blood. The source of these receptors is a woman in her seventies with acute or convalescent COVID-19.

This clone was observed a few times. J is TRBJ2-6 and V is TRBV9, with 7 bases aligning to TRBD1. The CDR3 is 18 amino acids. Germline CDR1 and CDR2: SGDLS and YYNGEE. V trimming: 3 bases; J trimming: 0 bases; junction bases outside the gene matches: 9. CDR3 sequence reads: CASSAIRQGFSGANVLTF. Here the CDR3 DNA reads TGTGCCAGCAGCGCAATCCGACAGGGATTCTCTGGGGCCAACGTCCTGACTTTC.

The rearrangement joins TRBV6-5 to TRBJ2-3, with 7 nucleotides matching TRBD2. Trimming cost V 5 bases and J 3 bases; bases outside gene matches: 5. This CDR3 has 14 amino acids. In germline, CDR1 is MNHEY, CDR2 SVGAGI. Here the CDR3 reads CASSRDYQTDTQYF. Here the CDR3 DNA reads TGTGCCAGCAGTAGGGACTACCAAACAGATACGCAGTATTTT.

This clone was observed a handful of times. Here the CDR3 reads CASSGQGGGTDTQYF. As DNA, the CDR3 is TGTGCCAGCAGTGGACAGGGCGGCGGCACAGATACGCAGTATTTT. J is TRBJ2-3 and V is TRBV7-3; the match to TRBD1 covers 8 bases. Germline lookup yields CDR1 SGHTA and CDR2 FQGTGA. This CDR3 is 15 amino acids long. V shed 6 bases, J shed 1 base, and the junction held 6 bases outside the gene matches.

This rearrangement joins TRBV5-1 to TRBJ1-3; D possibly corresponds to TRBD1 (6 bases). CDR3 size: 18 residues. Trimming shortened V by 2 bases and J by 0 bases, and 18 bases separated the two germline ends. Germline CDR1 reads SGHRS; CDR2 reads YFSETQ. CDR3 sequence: CASSLTPATGPSGNTIYF. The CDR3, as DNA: TGCGCCAGCAGCTTAACCCCCGCAACAGGGCCCTCTGGAAACACCATATATTTT.

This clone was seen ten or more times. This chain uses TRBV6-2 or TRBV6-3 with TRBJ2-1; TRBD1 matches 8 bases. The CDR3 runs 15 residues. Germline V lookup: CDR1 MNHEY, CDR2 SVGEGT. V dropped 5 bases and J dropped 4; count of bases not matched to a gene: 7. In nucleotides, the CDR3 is TGTGCCAGCAGTCGGACAGGGTCAGGGTACAATGAGCAGTTCTTC. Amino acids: CASSRTGSGYNEQFF.